This TCR beta chain is drawn from a study of OX40 agonist ivuxolimab in advanced cancers. About the study: The group had a mean age of around 60 years, ranged from 23 to 79, and was 80% to 85% male. Prior anti-PD-1, anti-PD-L1 or anti-CTLA-4 therapy was allowed; roughly 40% had some. Notes on the study in general: Partial responders dosed at 0.1-3.0 mg/kg displayed clonal expansion ranking among the lowest.

This table comes from immunoSEQ multiplex PCR, and its TCRdb copy is limited to in-frame clones, with some not included. This table holds tens of thousands of clones, under 95% found once. Worth noting for this clone: As yet, its antigen is unknown.

Germline V gene sequence: CDR1 SGHDT, CDR2 YYEEEE. Between the trimmed V and J ends, which lost 0 bases and 3 bases, there was a span of 18 bases. The CDR3 length is 17 residues. The sample was CD4+ or CD8+ T cells sorted from blood, taken in a trial of the OX40 agonist ivuxolimab. The chain uses TRBV5-6 and TRBJ2-5, with D perhaps matching TRBD1 (6 bases). The TCR comes from an adult with an advanced solid tumor such as melanoma, head and neck, liver or kidney cancer. The CDR3 DNA reads TGTGCCAGCAGCTTGGGGGGGCCCGGGACGATAAAAGAGACCCAGTACTTC. Translated: CASSLGGPGTIKETQYF.